The 32 T cell receptor beta chains reported below all come from one sample, sequenced in a study of blood T cell repertoires in COVID-19. Produced via immunoSEQ multiplex PCR; TCRdb's table is partial and in-frame only. The sample has 150,000 to 170,000 clones, roughly 83% seen once. Sequencing input: peripheral blood. The receptors were sampled from a woman aged 60 to 75 with COVID-19, enrolled during active disease.

V is TRBV7-9 and J is TRBJ1-1; D is unresolved. Trimming took off 3 bases at V and 8 bases at J, with 13 bases between the two ends. The CDR3 loop spans 13 amino acids. Germline lookup yields CDR1 SEHNR and CDR2 FQNEAQ (reference sequence). CDR3 sequence: CASSFLSGPEAFF. The DNA for the CDR3 is TGTGCCAGCAGCTTCCTTAGTGGTCCCGAAGCTTTCTTT. Filled out from reference TRBV7-9 and TRBJ1-1, the complete variable domain reads DTGVSQNPRHKITKRGQNVTFRCDPISEHNRLYWYRQTLGQGPEFLTYFQNEAQLEKSRLLSDRFSAERPKGSFSTLEIQRTEQGDSAMYLCASSFLSGPEAFFGQGTRLTVV.

The chain is built from TRBV18 and TRBJ2-7; the D gene is possibly TRBD2 (6 bases). Germline V CDR1 and CDR2: KGHSH, LQKENI. CDR3 length equals 15 residues. Trimming cost V 0 bases and J 4 bases, with 13 bases left between them. The CDR3 loop is CASSPPGREWYEQYF. The CDR3 coding sequence is TGTGCCAGCTCACCACCGGGTCGGGAGTGGTACGAGCAGTACTTC.

The chain employs TRBV18 and TRBJ1-5; D unresolved. V dropped 3 bases and J dropped 2 bases, with 8 bases sitting between them. The CDR3 runs 14 residues. Germline CDR1 reads KGHSH; CDR2 reads LQKENI. CDR3 region: CASSPAYGNQPQHF. The CDR3 coding sequence is TGTGCCAGCTCACCGGCTTACGGCAATCAGCCCCAGCATTTT.

The chain employs TRBV11-2 and TRBJ1-1, with TRBD1 as a possible D gene (5 bases). Germline V CDR1 and CDR2: SGHAT, FQNNGV. The V gene lost 1 base and the J gene lost 11 bases, with 11 bases spanning the gap. The CDR3 contains 12 residues. The CDR3 sequence is CASSLGPWGAFF. The CDR3 bases are TGTGCCAGCAGCTTAGGGCCGTGGGGCGCTTTCTTT.

The rearrangement links TRBV4-1 to TRBJ1-2, with D perhaps matching TRBD1 (5 bases). The ends were cut back, 0 bases at V and 8 bases at J, with 13 bases in the middle. Germline CDR1 is MGHRA and CDR2 is YSYEKL. The CDR3 sequence is 14 residues long. In DNA form, the CDR3 reads TGCGCCAGCAGCCAAGAGGGGCGCGGTAGAGGCTACACCTTC. It yields the protein CASSQEGRGRGYTF.

V usage is TRBV30 and J usage is TRBJ1-2; 11 nucleotides match TRBD1. J was trimmed by 7 bases and V by 5 bases; bases with no gene match: 12. This CDR3 has 15 residues. Germline V gene data show CDR1 as GTSNPN and CDR2 as SVGIG (reference sequence). CDR3 sequence reads: CAWRATGQGGPGYTF. The CDR3 DNA reads TGTGCCTGGCGCGCCACGGGACAGGGGGGACCTGGCTACACCTTC.

The CDR3 DNA follows: TGTGCCAGCCTCCGGGACAGGGGGAGGTTAGCTTATGGCTACACCTTC. Translated: CASLRDRGRLAYGYTF. The V call is TRBV7-2, the J call TRBJ1-2; 11 bases fit TRBD1. The CDR3 is 16 residues long. Germline assignment: CDR1 SGHTA and CDR2 FQGNSA. Trimming took 8 bases from V and 5 from J; bases not matched to a gene: 13.

This clone was observed a single time. The V and J genes are TRBV7-2 and TRBJ1-5, with 8 bases lining up with TRBD1. The CDR3 is 15 amino acids. CDR1 is SGHTA, CDR2 FQGNSA, per germline. Germline trimming cut 3 bases from V and 4 bases from J; bases unmatched to any gene: 5. The CDR3 here is CASSLGRGQNQPQHF. CDR3 bases: TGTGCCAGCAGCTTGGGCAGGGGGCAAAATCAGCCCCAGCATTTT.

The J gene is TRBJ2-1, the V gene TRBV5-8, with D maybe TRBD1 (5 bases). The germline V gene encodes CDR1 SGHTS and CDR2 YDEGEE. V gave up 4 bases and J gave up 8 bases, with 10 bases separating them. The CDR3 length is 12 residues. For the CDR3, the DNA is TGTGCCAGCAGCCGGCAGGGTCATGAGCAGTTCTTC. It specifies CASSRQGHEQFF.

This chain links TRBV6-6 with TRBJ1-6, with 7 bases lining up with TRBD1. Germline V lookup: CDR1 MNHNY, CDR2 SVGAGI (reference sequence). V was pared by 7 bases and J by 7 bases, with 1 base of the junction left unmatched. The CDR3 length is 12 residues. The CDR3 DNA reads TGTGCCAGCATGACAGGGAATTCACCCCTCCACTTT. It is translated as CASMTGNSPLHF.

The V and J genes are TRBV6-1 and TRBJ1-6; 8 bases agree with TRBD1. Germline CDR1 reads MNHNS; CDR2 reads SASEGT. The CDR3 contains 16 residues. V lost 4 bases to trimming and J lost 9 bases; unmatched junction nucleotides: 11. This CDR3 reads CASSASRQGRLSPLHF. The CDR3 nucleotides are TGTGCCAGCAGTGCCTCTAGACAGGGGCGCCTTTCACCCCTCCACTTT.

CDR3 residues: CASSMGLAGTGELFF. CDR3 nucleotide sequence: TGCGCCAGCAGCATGGGACTAGCGGGGACCGGGGAGCTGTTTTTT. The chain links TRBV5-1 to TRBJ2-2; 13 bases fit TRBD2. This CDR3 is built from 15 residues. Losses at the gene ends were 4 bases for V and 5 bases for J; bases not matched to a gene: 2. Germline V CDR1 and CDR2: SGHRS, YFSETQ.

This chain uses TRBV10-2 with TRBJ1-6, with 8 bases lining up with TRBD1. Germline V gives CDR1 WSHSY, CDR2 SAAADI. The CDR3 totals 14 residues. V lost 5 bases to trimming and J lost 7 bases; unmatched junction nucleotides: 4. DNA for the CDR3: TGCGCCAGCAGTTTACAGGGGGTCAATTCACCCCTCCACTTT. Its protein is CASSLQGVNSPLHF.

V usage is TRBV29-1 and J usage is TRBJ1-1; D call uncertain. Trimming removed 7 bases from V and 0 bases from J, with 15 bases in between. Germline V gene sequence: CDR1 SQVTM, CDR2 ANQGSEA. This CDR3 is built from 14 residues. CDR3 sequence reads: CSAQAGLMNTEAFF. CDR3 sequence (DNA): TGCAGCGCCCAGGCGGGCCTCATGAACACTGAAGCTTTCTTT.

The chain recombines TRBV9 with TRBJ1-3; 10 bases match TRBD1. V lost 4 bases to trimming and J lost 4 bases; unmatched junction nucleotides: 8. Germline V CDR1 and CDR2: SGDLS, YYNGEE. The CDR3 contains 16 residues. The CDR3 region has the DNA TGTGCCAGCAGCACGGGACAGGGGAGACTCGGAAACACCATATATTTT. It is translated as CASSTGQGRLGNTIYF.

This chain joins TRBV7-3 and TRBJ2-1; D is possibly TRBD1 (6 bases). This CDR3 comprises 15 residues. The V gene's germline CDR1 is SGHTA and CDR2 FQGTGA. V lost 5 bases, J lost 11 bases, and 22 bases lay in between. The CDR3 reads CASSVSSTGTEQQFF. CDR3 bases: TGTGCCAGCAGCGTATCTTCCACAGGGACCGAACAGCAGTTCTTC. The full variable domain, completed using reference TRBV7-3 and TRBJ2-1, is GAGVSQTPSNKVTEKGKYVELRCDPISGHTALYWYRQSLGQGPEFLIYFQGTGAADDSGLPNDRFFAVRPEGSVSTLKIQRTERGDSAVYLCASSVSSTGTEQQFFGPGTRLTVL.

This rearrangement joins TRBV19 to TRBJ2-3; 9 nucleotides match TRBD2. The CDR3 contains 14 residues. Germline values: CDR1 LNHDA, CDR2 SQIVND (reference sequence). The ends lost 7 bases at V and 2 bases at J; junction bases unmatched: 4. In DNA form, the CDR3 reads TGTGCCAGTAATCTAGCGGGGCACACAGATACGCAGTATTTT. Protein sequence: CASNLAGHTDTQYF.

The genes are TRBV21-1 and TRBJ1-2. TRBV21-1 is noted as a pseudogene. The CDR3 has 15 residues. CDR3 amino acids: CASSKGAGAIYGYTF. The DNA of the CDR3 is TGTGCCAGCAGCAAAGGGGCGGGTGCCATCTATGGCTACACCTTC.

This sequence joins TRBV21-1 and TRBJ2-1; the tabulated D call, TRBD2, remains unverified against the DNA. TRBV21-1 is a listed pseudogene. The CDR3 sequence is 13 residues long. The CDR3 spells CASKLAGAWEQFF. As DNA, the CDR3 is TGTGCCAGCAAACTAGCGGGAGCTTGGGAGCAGTTCTTC.

The chain is built from TRBV5-1 and TRBJ2-1, with a weak D call TRBD2 (7 bases). With 4 bases removed from V and 9 bases from J, the gap between germline ends came to 14 bases. The CDR3 extends over 13 amino acids. Looked up from germline, CDR1 is SGHRS and CDR2 is YFSETQ. The CDR3 region has the DNA TGCGCCAGCAGCCGCGCGAGGGGGGGTGAGCAGTTCTTC. It yields the protein CASSRARGGEQFF. The full variable domain, with the rest looked up from reference TRBV5-1 and TRBJ2-1, is KAGVTQTPRYLIKTRGQQVTLSCSPISGHRSVSWYQQTPGQGLQFLFEYFSETQRNKGNFPGRFSGRQFSNSRSEMNVSTLELGDSALYLCASSRARGGEQFFGPGTRLTVL.

The CDR3 DNA is TGCAGCGCCCACTTCCCCTTGGAGAGCGAGCAGTACTTC. It codes for CSAHFPLESEQYF. The rearrangement uses TRBV29-1 and TRBJ2-7; no reliable D call. Trimming pared 7 bases from V and 6 bases from J, leaving 19 bases between. Germline V gives CDR1 SQVTM, CDR2 ANQGSEA. CDR3 length: 13 residues.

This clone was found many times. For the CDR3, the DNA is TGTGCCAGCAGCCCCACCGGGACAGGGAACTATGGCTACACCTTC. It specifies CASSPTGTGNYGYTF. V is TRBV7-3 and J is TRBJ1-2; TRBD1 agrees at 9 bases. Germline lookup yields CDR1 SGHTA and CDR2 FQGTGA. V gave up 5 bases and J gave up 2 bases; unmatched junction bases: 6. The CDR3 length is 15 residues.

V and J are TRBV9 and TRBJ2-5, with D maybe TRBD1 (6 bases). This CDR3 has 17 residues. The germline gives CDR1 SGDLS, CDR2 YYNGEE. Trimming took off 0 bases at V and 4 bases at J, with 19 bases between the two ends. The CDR3 coding sequence is TGTGCCAGCAGCGTAGGGTCCCCCGCAGGGGATGTAGAGACCCAGTACTTC. This sequence encodes CASSVGSPAGDVETQYF.

The chain uses TRBV27 and TRBJ1-5; 10 nucleotides line up with TRBD1. The V segment lost 5 bases and the J segment 1 base; nucleotides outside the gene matches: 5. CDR3 size: 16 residues. Germline CDR1 reads MNHEY; CDR2 reads SMNVEV (reference sequence). CDR3 residues: CASSHRQGASNQPQHF. CDR3 in DNA: TGTGCCAGCAGTCACAGACAGGGGGCCAGCAATCAGCCCCAGCATTTT.

The chain carries TRBV19 and TRBJ2-7; 13 positions agree with TRBD2. CDR1 is LNHDA and CDR2 is SQIVND in the germline V gene (reference sequence). The CDR3 runs 16 residues. The ends lost 3 bases at V and 2 bases at J; junction bases unmatched: 4. In DNA, the CDR3 is TGTGCCAGTAGTATGGGACTAGCGGGAATAACCTACGAGCAGTACTTC. Translated: CASSMGLAGITYEQYF.

This clone was seen only once. The chain employs TRBV6-5 and TRBJ1-6; weak D call: TRBD1 (6 bases). Germline CDR1 and CDR2: MNHEY and SVGAGI. V was cut by 7 bases and J by 7 bases, with 11 bases left in between. This CDR3 region has 13 residues. This CDR3 reads CASKMDSNSPLHF. In nucleotides, the CDR3 is TGTGCCAGCAAGATGGACAGCAATTCACCCCTCCACTTT.

DNA of the CDR3: TGTGCCAGCAGCGAACAGGGGTCCGGGGAGCTGTTTTTT. It encodes CASSEQGSGELFF. V and J are TRBV9 and TRBJ2-2; 7 nucleotides agree with TRBD1. The CDR3 is made up of 13 amino acids. J was trimmed by 6 bases and V by 3 bases; bases with no gene match: 2. Germline CDR1 reads SGDLS; CDR2 reads YYNGEE.

This clone showed up just a few times. The V call is TRBV29-1, the J call TRBJ2-7; 8 bases match TRBD1. CDR1 is SQVTM, CDR2 ANQGSEA, per germline. V lost 6 bases and J lost 5; bases outside the gene matches: 6. The CDR3 consists of 12 residues. CDR3 region: CSVLTGVNEQYF. The CDR3 DNA is TGCAGCGTACTGACAGGGGTCAACGAGCAGTACTTC.

The chain is built from TRBV4-1 and TRBJ2-7; 13 bases map to TRBD2. J was trimmed by 4 bases and V by 2 bases; bases with no gene match: 2. This CDR3 has 15 residues. Germline V lookup: CDR1 MGHRA, CDR2 YSYEKL. CDR3 DNA: TGCGCCAGCAGCCAAAAACTAGCGGGAGGGTACGAGCAGTACTTC. Residues: CASSQKLAGGYEQYF.

The chain is built from TRBV30 and TRBJ1-1; a weak D match, TRBD1 (6 bases). V was trimmed by 4 bases and J by 5 bases, leaving 11 bases between them. This CDR3 spans 12 amino acids. CDR1 is GTSNPN, CDR2 SVGIG, per germline (reference sequence). This CDR3 is CAWNREGTEAFF. The CDR3 DNA follows: TGTGCCTGGAACAGGGAGGGGACTGAAGCTTTCTTT. Looking up the rest from reference TRBV30 and TRBJ1-1 gives the full variable domain: SQTIHQWPATLVQPVGSPLSLECTVEGTSNPNLYWYRQAAGRGLQLLFYSVGIGQISSEVPQNLSASRPQDRQFILSSKKLLLSDSGFYLCAWNREGTEAFFGQGTRLTVV.

This clone appeared once. V usage is TRBV27 and J usage is TRBJ1-2; D unclear. The germline V gene has CDR1 MNHEY and CDR2 SMNVEV (reference sequence). The V gene lost 1 base and the J gene lost 0 bases, with 3 bases spanning the gap. This CDR3 region has 13 residues. CDR3 in DNA: TGTGCCAGCAGTTTATTAGCTAACTATGGCTACACCTTC. It encodes CASSLLANYGYTF.

The rearrangement joins TRBV2 to TRBJ1-5, with D possibly TRBD1 on 6 matching bases. The ends were cut back, 3 bases at V and 0 bases at J, with 9 bases in the middle. This CDR3 contains 15 residues. CDR1 and CDR2 (germline): SNHLY, FYNNEI. The CDR3 is CASSETGRSNQPQHF. The CDR3 DNA is TGTGCCAGCAGTGAGACAGGTCGTAGCAATCAGCCCCAGCATTTT.